The 22 T cell receptor beta chains presented below share a single source sample, sequenced in a study of blood T cell repertoires in COVID-19. Clones were sequenced by immunoSEQ multiplex PCR, and TCRdb holds only the in-frame ones, with some missing. The repertoire holds under 250,000 clones, with roughly 83% as singletons. Sequenced sample: peripheral blood. The receptor set was obtained from a woman in her 40s with COVID-19, enrolled during active disease.

The chain recombines TRBV5-1 with TRBJ2-7; D ambiguous. V was cut by 3 bases and J by 3 bases, with 13 bases left in between. The length of the CDR3 is 14 residues. CDR1 is SGHRS and CDR2 is YFSETQ in the germline V gene. The CDR3 is CASSWSDEVYEQYF. CDR3 sequence (DNA): TGCGCCAGCAGCTGGTCGGATGAGGTCTACGAGCAGTACTTC.

This clone was picked up one time. The gene calls are TRBV2 and TRBJ2-3; D not resolved. Germline V CDR1 and CDR2: SNHLY, FYNNEI. Deletions cut 1 base from V and 2 bases from J, with 7 bases between. This CDR3 spans 14 amino acids. Here the CDR3 DNA reads TGTGCCAGCAGTGAAGACTACGACACAGATACGCAGTATTTT. Translated: CASSEDYDTDTQYF. Combining the CDR3 with reference TRBV2 and TRBJ2-3 gives the whole variable domain EPEVTQTPSHQVTQMGQEVILRCVPISNHLYFYWYRQILGQKVEFLVSFYNNEISEKSEIFDDQFSVERPDGSNFTLKIRSTKLEDSAMYFCASSEDYDTDTQYFGPGTRLTVL.

The chain combines TRBV3-1 (or the pseudogene TRBV3-2) with TRBJ2-1; D unresolved. Trimming left V 1 base short and J 12 bases short, with 19 bases between. The length of the CDR3 is 15 residues. CDR1 and CDR2 from the germline V gene are LGHDT and YNNKEL (reference sequence). CDR3 in amino acids: CASSQGPVGGLGQFF. The CDR3, as DNA: TGTGCCAGCAGCCAAGGACCCGTAGGCGGCCTGGGGCAGTTCTTC.

This sequence joins TRBV5-6 and TRBJ2-5; TRBD1 matches 8 bases. The CDR3 consists of 16 residues. From germline, CDR1 is SGHDT and CDR2 YYEEEE. The trim removed 3 bases at V and 2 bases at J, leaving 9 bases unmatched. Written as DNA, the CDR3 is TGTGCCAGCAGCTCGAGGACAGGGTGGGGGCAAGAGACCCAGTACTTC. Translated, it gives CASSSRTGWGQETQYF.

Concerning this clone itself: The sample holds other DNA sequences that translate to the same CDR3. This chain joins TRBV5-4 and TRBJ2-7, with D perhaps matching TRBD1 (5 bases). V was trimmed by 0 bases and J by 3 bases, leaving 7 bases between them. The CDR3 is 13 residues long. The germline CDR1 and CDR2 sequences are SGHNT and YYREEE (reference sequence). This chain's CDR3 is CASSLGQNYEQYF. CDR3 coding DNA: TGTGCCAGCAGCTTGGGACAGAACTACGAGCAGTACTTC.

The table lists this clone with a count of one. The chain couples TRBV6-5 to TRBJ2-3; tentative D call: TRBD2 (6 bases). This CDR3 has 15 amino acids. Germline CDR1 reads MNHEY; CDR2 reads SVGAGI. The V end lost 0 bases, the J end lost 2 bases, and 9 bases lay between the germline ends. The CDR3 loop reads CASSYSSGLTDTQYF. The CDR3 DNA sequence: TGTGCCAGCAGTTACTCGTCGGGACTCACAGATACGCAGTATTTT.

The chain carries TRBV19 and TRBJ2-5; D is unresolved. CDR3 length: 12 residues. CDR1 and CDR2 from the germline V gene are LNHDA and SQIVND (reference sequence). Trimming removed 0 bases from V and 5 bases from J, with 4 bases in between. The CDR3 loop reads CASSIERETQYF. CDR3 DNA: TGTGCCAGTAGTATAGAACGGGAGACCCAGTACTTC.

The rearrangement joins TRBV10-3 to TRBJ2-7; tentatively, D is TRBD2 (5 bases). This CDR3 contains 13 residues. CDR1 is ENHRY, CDR2 SYGVKD, per germline. With 7 bases removed from V and 2 bases from J, the gap between germline ends came to 12 bases. CDR3 DNA: TGTGCCATCACCCCGGGGAGACCCTACGAGCAGTACTTC. The encoded protein is CAITPGRPYEQYF.

The chain is built from TRBV2 and TRBJ1-5; no reliable D call. Germline V gene sequence: CDR1 SNHLY, CDR2 FYNNEI. V lost 2 bases and J 6 bases, leaving 11 bases between the germline ends. The CDR3 loop spans 14 amino acids. CDR3 in amino acids: CASSETGRFQPQHF. The CDR3, as DNA: TGTGCCAGCAGTGAAACTGGCAGGTTTCAGCCCCAGCATTTT.

This clone was seen more than once but under ten times. This chain uses TRBV6-5 with TRBJ1-2; D not certain. From germline, CDR1 is MNHEY and CDR2 SVGAGI. Trimming took 6 bases from V and 2 from J, leaving 4 bases between them. The CDR3 totals 11 residues. The CDR3 spells CASRRNYGYTF. The DNA of the CDR3 is TGTGCCAGCAGGAGGAACTATGGCTACACCTTC.

The gene calls are TRBV10-1 and TRBJ2-1; 8 bases are a match to TRBD2. CDR1 is WNHNN, CDR2 SYGVQD, per germline (reference sequence). The V gene end was trimmed by 3 bases and the J gene end by 3 bases; junction bases not matched to a gene: 10. There are 17 residues in the CDR3. The CDR3 is CASSEARSGSFYNEQFF. The DNA for the CDR3 is TGCGCCAGCAGTGAAGCAAGGAGCGGGAGCTTCTACAATGAGCAGTTCTTC.

This clone appeared a few times. V is TRBV7-9 and J is TRBJ1-2, with D perhaps matching TRBD1 (5 bases). CDR1 is SEHNR, CDR2 FQNEAQ, per germline (reference sequence). Trimming pared 3 bases from V and 7 bases from J, leaving 15 bases between. The CDR3 contains 14 residues. CDR3 residues: CASSFAGSGFGYTF. The CDR3 DNA reads as TGTGCCAGCAGCTTCGCAGGGAGCGGGTTTGGCTACACCTTC. Full variable domain (missing parts from reference TRBV7-9 and TRBJ1-2): DTGVSQNPRHKITKRGQNVTFRCDPISEHNRLYWYRQTLGQGPEFLTYFQNEAQLEKSRLLSDRFSAERPKGSFSTLEIQRTEQGDSAMYLCASSFAGSGFGYTFGSGTRLTVV.

V gene TRBV24-1 combines with J gene TRBJ1-2; 7 nucleotides line up with TRBD1. Germline CDR1 reads KGHDR; CDR2 reads SFDVKD. V trimming: 5 bases; J trimming: 8 bases; junction bases outside the gene matches: 4. The CDR3 runs to 12 residues. The CDR3: CATSGDRGGYTF. Written as DNA, the CDR3 is TGTGCCACCAGTGGGGACAGAGGGGGCTACACCTTC.

The chain combines TRBV2 with TRBJ2-1; D is ambiguous. V gave up 4 bases and J gave up 0 bases, with 10 bases separating them. Germline loops: CDR1 SNHLY, CDR2 FYNNEI. The CDR3 loop spans 15 amino acids. The DNA for the CDR3 is TGTGCCAGCAGTGCTTGGGCGAGCTCCTACAATGAGCAGTTCTTC. As protein: CASSAWASSYNEQFF. Combining the CDR3 with reference TRBV2 and TRBJ2-1 gives the whole variable domain EPEVTQTPSHQVTQMGQEVILRCVPISNHLYFYWYRQILGQKVEFLVSFYNNEISEKSEIFDDQFSVERPDGSNFTLKIRSTKLEDSAMYFCASSAWASSYNEQFFGPGTRLTVL.

This chain links TRBV12-3 or TRBV12-4 with TRBJ2-7; 10 positions agree with TRBD2. The CDR3 length is 13 residues. The junction had 7 bases not matched to a gene; V was cut back by 7 bases and J by 7 bases. CDR3 residues: CASTLGLAQEQYF. In nucleotides, the CDR3 is TGTGCCAGCACCTTGGGACTAGCGCAGGAGCAGTACTTC.

There are a few counts of this clone. The chain carries TRBV7-6 and TRBJ1-3, with D perhaps TRBD1 (6 bases). Germline CDR1 reads SGHVS; CDR2 reads FNYEAQ. The CDR3 length is 15 residues. The germline V and J ends were trimmed by 5 bases and 3 bases, with 14 bases remaining between them. The CDR3, as DNA: TGTGCCAGCAGCCAGGGGCCCAGGGTTGGAAACACCATATATTTT. Translated, it gives CASSQGPRVGNTIYF. Full variable domain (missing parts from reference TRBV7-6 and TRBJ1-3): GAGVSQSPRYKVTKRGQDVALRCDPISGHVSLYWYRQALGQGPEFLTYFNYEAQQDKSGLPNDRFSAERPEGSISTLTIQRTEQRDSAMYRCASSQGPRVGNTIYFGEGSWLTVV.

This chain links TRBV7-8 with TRBJ2-7, with 10 positions matching TRBD2. Germline-derived CDR1 and CDR2 are SGHVS and FQNEAQ. Trimming took 1 base from V and 0 from J; bases not matched to a gene: 9. This CDR3 has 18 residues. CDR3: CASSLGDPSGGSSYEQYF. DNA of the CDR3: TGTGCCAGCAGCTTAGGCGACCCTAGCGGGGGAAGCTCCTACGAGCAGTACTTC. The full variable domain, its missing parts supplied by reference TRBV7-8 and TRBJ2-7, is GAGVSQSPRYKVAKRGQDVALRCDPISGHVSLFWYQQALGQGPEFLTYFQNEAQLDKSGLPSDRFFAERPEGSVSTLKIQRTQQEDSAVYLCASSLGDPSGGSSYEQYFGPGTRLTVT.

V usage is TRBV6-4 and J usage is TRBJ2-5; 13 nucleotides align to TRBD2. V dropped 4 bases and J dropped 5; count of bases not matched to a gene: 4. This CDR3 has 15 residues. Germline CDR1 MRHNA, CDR2 SNTAGT. CDR3 region: CASSGTSGSGETQYF. CDR3 DNA sequence: TGTGCCAGCAGTGGGACTAGCGGGAGTGGGGAGACCCAGTACTTC.

The sample holds one count of this clone. This chain joins TRBV5-4 and TRBJ2-5; TRBD2 is a possible D gene (6 bases). V was trimmed by 1 base and J by 5 bases, leaving 15 bases between them. The CDR3 has 15 amino acids. Germline CDR1 is SGHNT and CDR2 is YYREEE (reference sequence). CDR3 in amino acids: CASSLSTGVGETQYF. CDR3 sequence (DNA): TGTGCCAGCAGCTTGAGTACGGGAGTGGGGGAGACCCAGTACTTC.

The V and J genes are TRBV2 and TRBJ2-3; possibly TRBD1 for D (6 bases). The V end lost 7 bases, the J end lost 4 bases, and 18 bases lay between the germline ends. CDR1 and CDR2 (germline): SNHLY, FYNNEI. The CDR3 length is 15 residues. CDR3 loop: CASTGVDRLADTQYF. CDR3 nucleotide sequence: TGTGCCAGCACCGGCGTAGACAGGCTGGCAGATACGCAGTATTTT. The whole variable domain, filled in from reference TRBV2 and TRBJ2-3, reads EPEVTQTPSHQVTQMGQEVILRCVPISNHLYFYWYRQILGQKVEFLVSFYNNEISEKSEIFDDQFSVERPDGSNFTLKIRSTKLEDSAMYFCASTGVDRLADTQYFGPGTRLTVL.

The chain combines TRBV4-3 with TRBJ1-1; no clear D. The V end lost 2 bases, the J end lost 4 bases, and 8 bases lay between the germline ends. There are 13 residues in the CDR3. In germline, CDR1 is LGHNA, CDR2 YSLEER. The CDR3 is CASSQSIGTEAFF. CDR3 bases: TGCGCCAGCAGCCAATCGATCGGCACTGAAGCTTTCTTT.

This chain joins TRBV18 and TRBJ1-3; TRBD1 matches at 7 bases. The CDR3 is 17 amino acids. CDR1 is KGHSH, CDR2 LQKENI, per germline. V lost 0 bases, J lost 0 bases, and 5 bases stayed unmatched. The CDR3 DNA reads TGTGCCAGCTCACCACCCCACAGGGGTCACTCTGGAAACACCATATATTTT. The encoded protein is CASSPPHRGHSGNTIYF.